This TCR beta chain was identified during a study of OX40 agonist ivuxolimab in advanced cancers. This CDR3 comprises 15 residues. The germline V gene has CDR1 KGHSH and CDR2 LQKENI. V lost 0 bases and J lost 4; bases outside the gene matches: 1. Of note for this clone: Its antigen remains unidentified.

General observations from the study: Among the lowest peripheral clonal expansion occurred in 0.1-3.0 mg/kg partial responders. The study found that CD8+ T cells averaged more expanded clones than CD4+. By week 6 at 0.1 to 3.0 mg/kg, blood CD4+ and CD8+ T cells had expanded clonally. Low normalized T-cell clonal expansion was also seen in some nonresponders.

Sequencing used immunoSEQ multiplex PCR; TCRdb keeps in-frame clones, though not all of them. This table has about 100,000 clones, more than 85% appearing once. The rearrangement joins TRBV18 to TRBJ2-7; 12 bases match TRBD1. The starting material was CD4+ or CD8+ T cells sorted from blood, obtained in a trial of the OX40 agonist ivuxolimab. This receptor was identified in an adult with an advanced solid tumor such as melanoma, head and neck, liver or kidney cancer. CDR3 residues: CASSPPGQGAYEQYF. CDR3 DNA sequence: TGTGCCAGCTCACCACCGGGACAGGGGGCGTACGAGCAGTACTTC.